The 7 T cell receptor beta chains below all came from one sample that was sequenced in a study of CD8 T cells in ankylosing spondylitis. Via MiXCR, TCRdb re-called the 5' RACE reads, giving one row per CDR3 protein. The sample records about 160,000 distinct CDR3 sequences, approximately 20% being singletons. The sample was blood, either unsorted or a sorted T cell fraction (not recorded which). All receptors derive from a male donor with ankylosing spondylitis or in good health (not recorded which).

In its sample, this clonotype was seen a few times. The genes are TRBV11-2 and TRBJ2-7; 10 bases match TRBD2. V shed 5 bases, J shed 5 bases, and the junction held 6 bases outside the gene matches. Germline V gives CDR1 SGHAT, CDR2 FQNNGV. The CDR3 loop spans 14 amino acids. The CDR3 here is CASSLLAGENEQYF. Here the CDR3 DNA reads TGTGCCAGCAGCCTTCTAGCGGGAGAAAACGAGCAGTACTTC.

On this clonotype itself: The junction shows a germline mismatch at one end, possibly a read error. The CDR3 bases are TGTGCCGGCAGCTTAGCGCGGCAGTCCTACGAGCAGTACTTC. It codes for CAGSLARQSYEQYF. The chain joins TRBV7-2 to TRBJ2-7, with a tentative D call TRBD2 (5 bases). Germline CDR1 is SGHTA and CDR2 is FQGNSA. The length of the CDR3 is 14 residues.

The rearrangement uses TRBV19 and TRBJ2-2; D not certain. The length of the CDR3 is 13 residues. V was cut by 5 bases and J by 3 bases, with 7 bases left in between. In germline, CDR1 is LNHDA, CDR2 SQIVND (reference sequence). The CDR3: CASSYTHTGELFF. CDR3 sequence (DNA): TGTGCCAGTAGTTACACCCACACCGGGGAGCTGTTTTTT.

The rearrangement uses TRBV5-1 and TRBJ1-4; possible D gene TRBD1, 5 bases. The germline V gene has CDR1 SGHRS and CDR2 YFSETQ. The CDR3 length is 14 residues. The V and J ends lost 8 bases and 6 bases respectively, with 17 bases between them. The CDR3 protein is CASNGGGRDEKLFF. DNA of the CDR3: TGCGCCAGTAACGGGGGAGGAAGAGATGAAAAACTGTTTTTT.

Only a few counts were recorded for this clonotype. The CDR3 DNA reads TGTGCCAGCAGCTTGACAGCTTATAGCAATCAGCCCCAGCATTTT. Its protein is CASSLTAYSNQPQHF. The gene calls are TRBV5-5 and TRBJ1-5; D is uncertain. Deletions cut 1 base from V and 0 bases from J, with 8 bases between. CDR3 length: 15 residues. The germline V gene encodes CDR1 SGHKS and CDR2 YYEKEE (reference sequence). The entire variable domain, with the rest obtained from reference TRBV5-5 and TRBJ1-5, is as follows: DAGVTQSPTHLIKTRGQQVTLRCSPISGHKSVSWYQQVLGQGPQFIFQYYEKEERGRGNFPDRFSARQFPNYSSELNVNALLLGDSALYLCASSLTAYSNQPQHFGDGTRLSIL.

The chain is built from TRBV18 and TRBJ2-7; TRBD1 matches 8 bases. This CDR3 is built from 14 residues. Germline V lookup: CDR1 KGHSH, CDR2 LQKENI. Germline trimming cut 3 bases from V and 3 bases from J; bases unmatched to any gene: 4. CDR3 nucleotides: TGTGCCAGCTCACCGGACAGGGTTGGCTACGAGCAGTACTTC. Its translation is CASSPDRVGYEQYF.

This clonotype was seen many times. The chain combines TRBV5-1 with TRBJ2-5; tentatively, D is TRBD1 or TRBD2 (5 bases each). Germline V gene lookup returns CDR1 SGHRS and CDR2 YFSETQ. V lost 0 bases and J lost 1, with 7 bases in between. This CDR3 comprises 14 residues. In DNA form, the CDR3 reads TGCGCCAGCAGCTTGGCCGGGGCCCAAGAGACCCAGTACTTC. This codes for CASSLAGAQETQYF.